This T cell receptor (beta chain) was recovered during a study of response to subunit inactivated influenza vaccine. The sample holds many counts of this clonotype. Its antigen is as yet unknown. Points from the study as a whole: T cells newly recruited by each seasonal influenza vaccination are few, the authors suggested.

There are 18 residues in the CDR3. Germline assignment: CDR1 SEHNR and CDR2 FQNEAQ (reference sequence). V shed 3 bases and J 5 bases; nucleotides not matched to a gene: 13. TCRdb reprocessed the RT-PCR reads via MiXCR and lists one record per CDR3 protein. The table lists fewer than 600,000 distinct CDR3 sequences, approximately 7.7% of them singletons, with around 12% in the top ten. The sequencing used PBMCs from blood, collected 23 to 25 months after vaccination. This rearrangement joins TRBV7-9 to TRBJ2-1, with TRBD2 matching 10 bases. This clonotype was sampled from a man in his fifties or sixties who received an inactivated influenza vaccine. CDR3 coding DNA: TGTGCCAGCAGCTTTACCCTAGCGGGAGCGTATAGGGACAATGAGCAGTTCTTC. Amino acid sequence: CASSFTLAGAYRDNEQFF.